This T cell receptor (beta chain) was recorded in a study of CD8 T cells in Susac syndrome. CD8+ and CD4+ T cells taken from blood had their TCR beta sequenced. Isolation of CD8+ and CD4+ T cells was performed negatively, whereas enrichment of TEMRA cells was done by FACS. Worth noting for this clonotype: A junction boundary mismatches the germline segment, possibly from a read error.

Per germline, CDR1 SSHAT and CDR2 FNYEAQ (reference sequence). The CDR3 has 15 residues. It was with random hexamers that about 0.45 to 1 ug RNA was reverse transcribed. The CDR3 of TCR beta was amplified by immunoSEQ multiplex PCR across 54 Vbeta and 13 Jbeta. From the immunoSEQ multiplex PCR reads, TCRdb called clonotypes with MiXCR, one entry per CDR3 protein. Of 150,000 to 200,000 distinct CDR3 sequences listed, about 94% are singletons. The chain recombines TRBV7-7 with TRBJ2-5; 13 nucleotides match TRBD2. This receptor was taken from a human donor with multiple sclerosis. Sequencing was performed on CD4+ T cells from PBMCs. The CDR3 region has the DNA TGTGCTAGCAGCCAACTAGCGGGGGGGCCAGAGACCCAGTACTTC. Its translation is CASSQLAGGPETQYF.